Given below is one T cell receptor beta chain in context. Its antigen is undetermined. For each CDR3 protein, TCRdb gives one entry from its re-call of the 5' RACE reads, without DNA. Listed are over 110,000 distinct CDR3 sequences; 2.4% falls within the top ten. These data come from a study of monozygotic twins with inflammatory bowel disease. The study's findings and limits: IBD-affected twins scored below their healthy co-twins in TCRbeta diversity (inverse Simpson). No difference was seen in repertoire similarity between concordant and discordant twins, possibly from limited power.

Sequencing was carried out using blood. The receptor was derived from a human donor with ulcerative colitis or Crohn's disease, or a healthy co-twin of an affected twin (not recorded which).

The CDR3 loop reads CASSLVSRPTGSPLHF. This chain joins TRBV7-2 and TRBJ1-6; TCRdb designates TRBD1, a call that cannot be tested without DNA. The CDR3 contains 16 residues. Germline CDR1 and CDR2: SGHTA and FQGNSA.